Each of the 13 T cell receptor beta chains below was sequenced from the same sample in a study of Graves' ophthalmopathy and Graves' hyperthyroidism. Transcripts of RNA were the source for amplifying TCR beta CDR3 regions. First-round RT-PCR employed HTBI primers, with a second-round multiplex PCR after it. Each CDR3 protein is one row after TCRdb ran MiXCR on the multiplex PCR reads. This sample has about 170,000 distinct CDR3 sequences; 30% to 45% occur once, and the top ten carry roughly 6%. Source material: peripheral blood. The receptors shown here come from a woman aged 40-49 years with Graves' ophthalmopathy.

This chain joins TRBV6-1 and TRBJ1-1; no clear D gene. Germline CDR1 MNHNS, CDR2 SASEGT. V lost 8 bases to trimming and J lost 5 bases, with 12 bases between them. The CDR3 covers 12 residues. The CDR3 coding sequence is TGTGCCAGCCTCCAATCACCGACTGAAGCTTTCTTT. This gives the protein CASLQSPTEAFF.

This clonotype was recorded many times. The rearrangement links TRBV7-2 to TRBJ2-7; tentative D call: TRBD2 (6 bases). Germline CDR1 SGHTA, CDR2 FQGNSA. V was trimmed by 4 bases and J by 0 bases, leaving 13 bases between them. The CDR3 is made up of 15 amino acids. CDR3: CASSYAAGSSYEQYF. For the CDR3, the DNA is TGTGCCAGCAGCTATGCGGCGGGGAGCTCCTACGAGCAGTACTTC.

The chain uses TRBV19 and TRBJ2-7, with D tentatively TRBD2 (6 bases). Germline V gene sequence: CDR1 LNHDA, CDR2 SQIVND (reference sequence). V was trimmed by 2 bases and J by 5 bases, leaving 25 bases between them. The CDR3 is 18 amino acids. The CDR3 nucleotides are TGTGCCAGTAGTATACTTTACAGGAGGCAGAGGGTAGCGGACGAGCAGTACTTC. This translates into CASSILYRRQRVADEQYF.

The chain uses TRBV27 and TRBJ2-7; no definite D call. There are 14 residues in the CDR3. V lost 3 bases and J 5 bases, leaving 14 bases between the germline ends. CDR1 is MNHEY, CDR2 SMNVEV, per germline (reference sequence). The CDR3 DNA reads as TGTGCCAGCAGTTTGTCGGCTAGAAACAACGAGCAGTACTTC. Protein product: CASSLSARNNEQYF.

The rearrangement joins TRBV6-1 to TRBJ1-1; D ambiguous. Germline values: CDR1 MNHNS, CDR2 SASEGT. This CDR3 is built from 13 residues. V lost 8 bases to trimming and J lost 1 base, with 11 bases between them. CDR3 in DNA: TGTGCCAGCCGAAAAACCTCGAACACTGAAGCTTTCTTT. This encodes CASRKTSNTEAFF.

This sequence joins TRBV6-1 and TRBJ2-7; TRBD1 agrees at 8 bases. The CDR3 extends over 15 amino acids. Per the germline V gene, CDR1 is MNHNS and CDR2 is SASEGT. The V and J ends lost 2 bases and 7 bases, in that order; junction bases with no gene match: 10. The DNA of the CDR3 is TGTGCCAGCAGTGAACTCAGGACAGGGTTACGGGAGCAGTACTTC. This translates into CASSELRTGLREQYF.

This chain's CDR3 is CASRSGGQGGAEAFF. Written as DNA, the CDR3 is TGTGCCAGCAGGTCCGGGGGGCAGGGAGGGGCTGAAGCTTTCTTT. The rearrangement links TRBV5-6 to TRBJ1-1; perhaps TRBD1 as D (6 bases). Trimming removed 5 bases from V and 6 bases from J, with 20 bases in between. CDR3 length equals 15 residues. Germline V gene lookup returns CDR1 SGHDT and CDR2 YYEEEE.

The chain joins TRBV11-3 to TRBJ2-7; 9 bases agree with TRBD1. This CDR3 is 13 amino acids long. The trim removed 8 bases at V and 3 bases at J, leaving 5 bases unmatched. Germline values: CDR1 SGHNT, CDR2 YENEEA. The CDR3 is CASGGDRVYEQYF. The CDR3 DNA reads as TGTGCCAGCGGGGGGGACAGGGTCTACGAGCAGTACTTC.

This chain uses TRBV24-1 with TRBJ2-2; TRBD2 agrees at 16 bases. This CDR3 region has 18 residues. Per the germline V gene, CDR1 is KGHDR and CDR2 is SFDVKD. The V segment lost 4 bases and the J segment 6 bases; nucleotides outside the gene matches: 7. The chain's CDR3 is CATSDPGLAGGLAGELFF. The CDR3 coding sequence is TGTGCCACCAGTGACCCGGGACTAGCGGGAGGGCTCGCCGGGGAGCTGTTTTTT.

This chain joins TRBV6-1 and TRBJ1-2; D is possibly TRBD1 (5 bases). Germline V gives CDR1 MNHNS, CDR2 SASEGT. V lost 8 bases to trimming and J lost 5 bases, with 24 bases between them. The CDR3 covers 16 residues. The CDR3 region is CASSEGRQGVGYGYTF. In nucleotides, the CDR3 is TGTGCCAGCTCGGAGGGAAGACAAGGGGTGGGGTATGGCTACACCTTC.

In its sample, this clonotype was seen many times. The chain uses TRBV5-1 and TRBJ2-2, with D possibly being TRBD2 (5 bases). Trimming removed 0 bases at V and 3 bases at J, with 12 bases between. There are 16 residues in the CDR3. Germline V gives CDR1 SGHRS, CDR2 YFSETQ. In nucleotides, the CDR3 is TGCGCCAGCAGCTTGGTTTCCAGCGGATACACCGGGGAGCTGTTTTTT. Protein sequence: CASSLVSSGYTGELFF.

Ten or more counts support this clonotype. The chain employs TRBV7-9 and TRBJ1-6; D remains unclear. The CDR3 sequence is 14 residues long. The V and J ends lost 5 bases and 7 bases respectively, with 12 bases between them. From germline, CDR1 is SEHNR and CDR2 FQNEAQ (reference sequence). CDR3 sequence: CASSPRGSNSPLHF. The DNA for the CDR3 is TGTGCCAGCAGCCCGCGGGGTTCCAATTCACCCCTCCACTTT. Combining the CDR3 with reference TRBV7-9 and TRBJ1-6 gives the whole variable domain DTGVSQNPRHKITKRGQNVTFRCDPISEHNRLYWYRQTLGQGPEFLTYFQNEAQLEKSRLLSDRFSAERPKGSFSTLEIQRTEQGDSAMYLCASSPRGSNSPLHFGNGTRLTVT.

This clonotype was recorded at least ten times. The V gene is TRBV3-1, the J gene TRBJ2-7; TRBD1 matches 8 bases. V trimming: 4 bases; J trimming: 3 bases; junction bases outside the gene matches: 11. The CDR3 runs to 16 residues. CDR1 and CDR2 (germline): LGHDT, YNNKEL (reference sequence). As DNA, the CDR3 is TGTGCCAGCAGCCCCCGCAAGGACAGGGATTACTACGAGCAGTACTTC. This encodes CASSPRKDRDYYEQYF.